In its sample, the clone carrying this T cell receptor beta chain was seen many times. Its specificity is not known. TCRdb fed the reads into MiXCR, producing one record per CDR3 protein. The sample has under 150,000 distinct CDR3 sequences, 24% seen once. V was pared by 4 bases and J by 8 bases, with 12 bases of the junction left unmatched. Germline V gives CDR1 SGHVS, CDR2 FQNEAQ. There are 18 residues in the CDR3. The sample comes from a study of T cell repertoires in cytomegalovirus infection. Study summary: It was the public TCR beta signatures that indicated both CMV infection and matching HLA type.

General study findings and limits: Carriage of CMV together with the relevant HLA was identifiable through cumulative public TCR beta family frequency. Within the response measured ex vivo, HLA-C-restricted CMV-specific TCR beta clonotypes were dominant.

The sample was PBMCs, sequenced either directly or after in vitro stimulation (not recorded which). J is TRBJ2-1 and V is TRBV7-8, with 15 bases identical to TRBD2. This TCR was sampled from a human donor in good health (CMV status not recorded). Some clones in this sample may be carry-over from other donors' samples. CDR3 sequence (DNA): TGTGCCAGCAGCTCTGGACTAGCGGGAGGGCCGGCCGTGGATGAGCAGTTCTTC. Translating gives CASSSGLAGGPAVDEQFF. The full variable domain, completed using reference TRBV7-8 and TRBJ2-1, is GAGVSQSPRYKVAKRGQDVALRCDPISGHVSLFWYQQALGQGPEFLTYFQNEAQLDKSGLPSDRFFAERPEGSVSTLKIQRTQQEDSAVYLCASSSGLAGGPAVDEQFFGPGTRLTVL.